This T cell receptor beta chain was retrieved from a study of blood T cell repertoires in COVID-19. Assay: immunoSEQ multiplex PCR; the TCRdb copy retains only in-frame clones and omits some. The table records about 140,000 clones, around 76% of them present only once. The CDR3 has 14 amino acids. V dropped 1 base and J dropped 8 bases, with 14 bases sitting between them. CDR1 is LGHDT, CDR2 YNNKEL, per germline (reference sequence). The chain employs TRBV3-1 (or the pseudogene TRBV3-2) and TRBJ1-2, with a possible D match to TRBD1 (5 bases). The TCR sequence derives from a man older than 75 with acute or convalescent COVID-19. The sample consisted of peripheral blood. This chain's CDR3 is CASSQGGSATGYTF. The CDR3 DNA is TGTGCCAGCAGCCAAGGGGGCAGTGCGACCGGCTACACCTTC.